Below, 5 T cell receptor beta chains from the same sample are listed, as sequenced in a study of T-cell memory formation after mild COVID-19. TCRdb called the 5' RACE reads again in MiXCR, with one record for every CDR3 protein. Among around 340,000 distinct CDR3 sequences listed, around 21% were seen once. The sequencing input was PBMCs or a T cell subset sorted from them (not recorded which). These receptors were obtained from an adult woman who had mild COVID-19 (a few samples of this study predate the infection). Cell type and time point are not known.

The rearrangement joins TRBV6-6 to TRBJ1-2; D unclear. This CDR3 contains 11 residues. Per the germline V gene, CDR1 is MNHNY and CDR2 is SVGAGI (reference sequence). V lost 5 bases and J 6 bases, leaving 7 bases between the germline ends. CDR3 DNA: TGTGCCAGCAGTCCCGATGATGGCTACACCTTC. Its translation: CASSPDDGYTF.

This clonotype showed up just a few times. This sequence joins TRBV7-9 and TRBJ2-1; no definite D call. V lost 5 bases to trimming and J lost 1 base, with 15 bases between them. Per the germline V gene, CDR1 is SEHNR and CDR2 is FQNEAQ (reference sequence). The CDR3 is 16 residues long. The chain's CDR3 is CASSPPRAPSYNEQFF. Here the CDR3 DNA reads TGTGCCAGCAGCCCCCCCCGTGCCCCATCCTACAATGAGCAGTTCTTC.

The V call is TRBV5-4, the J call TRBJ2-7, with 11 bases aligning to TRBD1. Germline values: CDR1 SGHNT, CDR2 YYREEE (reference sequence). This CDR3 spans 14 amino acids. V lost 7 bases to trimming and J lost 3 bases; unmatched junction nucleotides: 6. The CDR3 bases are TGTGCCAGCGGACCGGGACAGGGGGACTACGAGCAGTACTTC. Translation gives CASGPGQGDYEQYF. Full variable domain (rest looked up from reference TRBV5-4 and TRBJ2-7): ETGVTQSPTHLIKTRGQQVTLRCSSQSGHNTVSWYQQALGQGPQFIFQYYREEENGRGNFPPRFSGLQFPNYSSELNVNALELDDSALYLCASGPGQGDYEQYFGPGTRLTVT.

This clonotype was counted only a few times. This chain links TRBV19 with TRBJ2-7; 7 bases map to TRBD1. The junction had 7 bases not matched to a gene; V was cut back by 0 bases and J by 2 bases. The length of the CDR3 is 16 residues. Per germline, CDR1 LNHDA and CDR2 SQIVND (reference sequence). The CDR3 bases are TGTGCCAGTAGTATAGATCCAGGGGGTGGCCCCTACGAGCAGTACTTC. This gives the protein CASSIDPGGGPYEQYF. Full variable domain (missing parts from reference TRBV19 and TRBJ2-7): DGGITQSPKYLFRKEGQNVTLSCEQNLNHDAMYWYRQDPGQGLRLIYYSQIVNDFQKGDIAEGYSVSREKKESFPLTVTSAQKNPTAFYLCASSIDPGGGPYEQYFGPGTRLTVT.

The rearrangement joins TRBV7-2 to TRBJ1-1; D gene ambiguous. Germline V CDR1 and CDR2: SGHTA, FQGNSA. The length of the CDR3 is 11 residues. V lost 5 bases, J lost 11 bases, and 12 bases lay in between. CDR3 in DNA: TGTGCCAGCAGCCCGGACCTACGGGCTTTCTTT. It yields the protein CASSPDLRAFF.